This T cell receptor (beta chain) was identified in a study of cytomegalovirus exposure and HLA in healthy donors. Overall study results and limits: The study listed some 160 cytomegalovirus-associated TCR beta chains. When the data were analyzed later, several of the most significant clusters appeared to be linked to common viral pathogens.

V trimming: 5 bases; J trimming: 0 bases; junction bases outside the gene matches: 17. Germline loops: CDR1 SGHAT, CDR2 FQNNGV. The CDR3 runs to 19 residues. Amplification used 60 Vbeta primers and 13 Jbeta primers. Original methodology: Unique TCR beta chains totaled roughly 80 million in a later count, with about 11 million of them shared. The repertoire was sequenced with immunoSEQ multiplex PCR; TCRdb's copy has only in-frame clones and lacks some. V, J and clone size are those of that table, while D and trimming were read from the DNA. Of around 100,000 clones listed, around 76% were seen once; the top ten hold about 9.4%. This clone was detected once. The target antigen is unknown.

The chain is built from TRBV11-2 and TRBJ2-7, with TRBD2 matching 9 bases. Sequenced input: PBMCs. The origin of this receptor is a woman under 30 in good health and CMV-seropositive. This chain's CDR3 is CASSRGRLAGTESSYEQYF. The DNA for the CDR3 is TGTGCCAGCAGCCGAGGGAGGCTAGCGGGGACCGAGAGCTCCTACGAGCAGTACTTC.